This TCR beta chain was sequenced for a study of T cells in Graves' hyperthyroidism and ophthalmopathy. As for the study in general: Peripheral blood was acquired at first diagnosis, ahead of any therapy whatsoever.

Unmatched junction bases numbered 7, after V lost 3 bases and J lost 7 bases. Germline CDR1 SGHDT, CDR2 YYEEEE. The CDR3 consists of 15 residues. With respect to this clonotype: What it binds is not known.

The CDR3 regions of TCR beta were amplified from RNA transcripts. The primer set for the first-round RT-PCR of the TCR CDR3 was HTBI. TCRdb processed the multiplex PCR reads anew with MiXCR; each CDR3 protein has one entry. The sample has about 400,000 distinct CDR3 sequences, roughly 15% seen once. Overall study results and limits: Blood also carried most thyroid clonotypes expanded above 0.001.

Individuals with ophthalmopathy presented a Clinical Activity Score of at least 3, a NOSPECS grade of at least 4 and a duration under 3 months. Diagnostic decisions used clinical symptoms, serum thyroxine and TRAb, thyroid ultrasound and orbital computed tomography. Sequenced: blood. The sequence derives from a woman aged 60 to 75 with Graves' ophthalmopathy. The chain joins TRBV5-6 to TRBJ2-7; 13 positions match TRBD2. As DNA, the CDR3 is TGTGCCAGCAGCTATCGGACTAGCGGGAGAGGGGAGCAGTACTTC. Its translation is CASSYRTSGRGEQYF.